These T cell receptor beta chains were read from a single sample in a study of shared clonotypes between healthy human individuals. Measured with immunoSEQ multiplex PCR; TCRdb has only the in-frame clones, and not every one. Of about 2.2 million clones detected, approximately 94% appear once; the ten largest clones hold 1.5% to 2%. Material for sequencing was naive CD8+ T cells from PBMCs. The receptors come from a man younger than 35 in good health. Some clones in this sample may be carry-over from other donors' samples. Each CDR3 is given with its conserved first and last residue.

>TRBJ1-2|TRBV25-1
CASKGGQNYGYTF
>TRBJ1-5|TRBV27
CASSNTWYQPQHF
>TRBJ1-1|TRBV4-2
CASSQDYRGPNTEAFF
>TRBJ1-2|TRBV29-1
CSVMTGFGYTF
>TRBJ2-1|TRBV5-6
CASSFLEGAGGEQFF
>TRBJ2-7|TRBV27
CASSSHWGGSFYEQYF
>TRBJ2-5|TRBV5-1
CASSPMGGTQETQYF
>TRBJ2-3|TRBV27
CASSLLPSSGLTDTQYF
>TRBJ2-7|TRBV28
CASRPLDREGAYEQYF
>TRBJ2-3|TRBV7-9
CASSPYGPAGVEDTQYF
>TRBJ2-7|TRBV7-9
CASSLENREGYEQYF
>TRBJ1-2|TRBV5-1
CASSLPADGHYGYTF
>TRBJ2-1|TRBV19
CASSIFGTNNEQFF
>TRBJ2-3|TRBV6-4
CASSEFILDTQYF
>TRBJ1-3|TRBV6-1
CASSEGPFSGNTIYF
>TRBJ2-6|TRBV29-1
CSVEDLGFSGANVLTF
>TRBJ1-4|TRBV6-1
CASSERRFEKLFF
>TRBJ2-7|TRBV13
CASSWDRGEQYF
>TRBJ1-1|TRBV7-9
CASSYDRGAEAFF
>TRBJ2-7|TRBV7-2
CASSFGATGAPFVYEQYF
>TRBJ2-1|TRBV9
CASSVEASGRIDEQFF
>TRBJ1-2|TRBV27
CASSERQGANYGYTF
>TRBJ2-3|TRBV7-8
CASSPELAGGPGTDTQYF
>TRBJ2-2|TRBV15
CATSPAGWNTGELFF
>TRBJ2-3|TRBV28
CASHGAANTQYF
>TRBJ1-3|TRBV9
CASSVSRTGGIGNTIYF
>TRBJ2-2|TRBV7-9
CARGGANTGELFF
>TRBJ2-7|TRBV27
CASSPRQGHYEQYF
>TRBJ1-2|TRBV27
CASSLGAGGDGYTF
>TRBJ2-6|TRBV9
CASSVPTTGANVLTF
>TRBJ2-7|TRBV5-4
CASSFGGGYEQYF
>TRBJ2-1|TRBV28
CASSLRSLADNEQFF
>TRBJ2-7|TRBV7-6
CASSPSGSYEQYF
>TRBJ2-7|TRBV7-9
CASCPWAGGIYEQYF
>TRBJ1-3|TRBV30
CASLGGSGNTIYF
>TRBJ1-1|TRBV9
CASSVDRNTEAFF
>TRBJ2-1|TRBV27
CASSFLAPANEQFF
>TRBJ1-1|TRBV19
CASSPGTNLDTEAFF
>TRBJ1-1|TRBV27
CASRGRTMNTEAFF
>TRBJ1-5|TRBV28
CAWGGPLPNQPQHF
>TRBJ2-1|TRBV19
CASTMVPLNNEQFF
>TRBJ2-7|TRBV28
CASSLGQGDYEQYF
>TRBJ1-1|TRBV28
CASITGQGGTEAFF
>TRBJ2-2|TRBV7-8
CASSPRLAGGNTGELFF
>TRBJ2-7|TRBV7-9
CASSSPTGYEQYF